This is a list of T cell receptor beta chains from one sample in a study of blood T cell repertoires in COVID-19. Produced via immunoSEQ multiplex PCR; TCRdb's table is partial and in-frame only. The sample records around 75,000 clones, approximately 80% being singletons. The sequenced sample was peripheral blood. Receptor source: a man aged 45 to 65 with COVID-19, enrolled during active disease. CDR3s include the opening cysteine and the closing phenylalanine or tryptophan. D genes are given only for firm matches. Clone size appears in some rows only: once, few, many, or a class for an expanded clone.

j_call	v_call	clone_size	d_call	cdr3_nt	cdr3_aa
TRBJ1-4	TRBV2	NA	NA	TGTGCCAGCAGTGATTTGACAGCAACTAATGAAAAACTGTTTTTT	CASSDLTATNEKLFF
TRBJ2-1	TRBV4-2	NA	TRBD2	TGTGCCAGCAGCCAGTTAGCGGGCGGACACAATGAGCAGTTCTTC	CASSQLAGGHNEQFF
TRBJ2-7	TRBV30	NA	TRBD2	TGTGCCTGGACCGGGGGGGGGTACGAGCAGTACTTC	CAWTGGGYEQYF
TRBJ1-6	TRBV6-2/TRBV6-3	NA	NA	TGTGCCAGCAGTTACTCGGACAGTAATTCACCCCTCCACTTT	CASSYSDSNSPLHF
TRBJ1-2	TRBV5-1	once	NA	TGCGCCAGCAGCTTGGCTACCCAATTGGGGGGGCGAAGCGGCTACACCTTC	CASSLATQLGGRSGYTF
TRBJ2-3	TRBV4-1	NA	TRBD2	TGCGCCAGCAGCCAGCTAGCGGGGGGGCCTGTAAATACGCAGTATTTT	CASSQLAGGPVNTQYF
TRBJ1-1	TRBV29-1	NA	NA	TGCAGCGTGGGCAGGGGGAACACTGAAGCTTTCTTT	CSVGRGNTEAFF
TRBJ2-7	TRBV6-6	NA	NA	TGTGCCAGCAGTTACGCGGGGTACGAGCAGTACTTC	CASSYAGYEQYF
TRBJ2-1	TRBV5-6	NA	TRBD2	TGTGCCAGCAGCTACTATAGCGGGGGGCCAAACAATGAGCAGTTCTTC	CASSYYSGGPNNEQFF
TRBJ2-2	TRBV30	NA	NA	TGTGCCTGGGACCTCGGAGACGCCGGGGAGCTGTTTTTT	CAWDLGDAGELFF
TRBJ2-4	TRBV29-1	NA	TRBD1	TGCAGCGTTGAAGGGATGACAGGGGGCAAAAACATTCAGTACTTC	CSVEGMTGGKNIQYF
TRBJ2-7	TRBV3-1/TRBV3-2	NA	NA	TGTGCCAGCAGCCCTTTGGCCGCGGACCTACAGGTAAACTACGAGCAGTACTTC	CASSPLAADLQVNYEQYF
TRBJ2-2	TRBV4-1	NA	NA	TGCGCCAGCAGCCATATAGACACCGGGGAGCTGTTTTTT	CASSHIDTGELFF
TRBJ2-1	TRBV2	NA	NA	TGTGCCACCAATTCCGGCGGCAGCTCCTACAATGAGCAGTTCTTC	CATNSGGSSYNEQFF
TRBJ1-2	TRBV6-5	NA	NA	TGTGCCAGCTTCGCTTGGGGCCCGAGAGGCTACACCTTC	CASFAWGPRGYTF
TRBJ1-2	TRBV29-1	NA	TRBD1	TGCAGCGTTGAGGGACAGGGCGGTGGCTACACCTTC	CSVEGQGGGYTF
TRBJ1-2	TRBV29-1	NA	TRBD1	TGCAGCGTTGAAGGAGACAGGGATGGGGTCACCTTC	CSVEGDRDGVTF
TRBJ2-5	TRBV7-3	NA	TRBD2	TGTGCCAGCAGCCCCGGGAGCGGGGGGGCAACCCAGTACTTC	CASSPGSGGATQYF
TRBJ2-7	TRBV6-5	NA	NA	TGTGCCAGCCGAGACAGGACAACCTACGAGCAGTACTTC	CASRDRTTYEQYF
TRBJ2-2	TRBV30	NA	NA	TGTGCCTGGAGTGAACGAGGGATGGAGCTGTTTTTT	CAWSERGMELFF
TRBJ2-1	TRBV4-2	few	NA	TGTGCCAGCAGCGGACGAGGGTTGGGCAATGAGCAGTTCTTC	CASSGRGLGNEQFF
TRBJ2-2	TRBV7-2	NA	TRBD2	TGTGCCAGCAGCGTCCGACTAGCGGGGGGAGCGAACACCGGGGAGCTGTTTTTT	CASSVRLAGGANTGELFF
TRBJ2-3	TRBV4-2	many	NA	TGTGCCAGCAGCCAAGCCCCTTCAGTTGATCCGCAGTATTTT	CASSQAPSVDPQYF
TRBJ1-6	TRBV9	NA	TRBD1	TGTGCCAGCAGCGTGTCCCGGGGACAGGAAGATTCACCCCTCCACTTT	CASSVSRGQEDSPLHF
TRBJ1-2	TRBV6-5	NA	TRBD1	TGTGCCAGCATCCGTGTAACAGGGGGCGCGGATGGCTACACCTTC	CASIRVTGGADGYTF
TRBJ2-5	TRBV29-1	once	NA	TGCAGCGCAGGGTGGGGGACATCTCAAGAGACCCAGTACTTC	CSAGWGTSQETQYF
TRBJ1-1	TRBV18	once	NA	TGTGCCAGCTCACCAGTCGGGTTGGCTGAAGCTTTCTTT	CASSPVGLAEAFF
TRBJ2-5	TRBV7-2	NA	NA	TGTGCCAGCAGCCCGGGTTCCGTTCAGGAGACCCAGTACTTC	CASSPGSVQETQYF
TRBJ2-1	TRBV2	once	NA	TGTGCCAGCACCATTGCCAGATCCTACAATGAGCAGTTCTTC	CASTIARSYNEQFF
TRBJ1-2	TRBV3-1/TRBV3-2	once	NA	TGTGCCAGCAGCCACCTCCAGGGAAACTATGGCTACACCTTC	CASSHLQGNYGYTF
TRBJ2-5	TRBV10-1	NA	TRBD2	TGCGCCTGCTCCGGGGACTACTCGGAGACCCAGTACTTC	CACSGDYSETQYF
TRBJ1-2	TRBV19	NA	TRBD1	TGTGCCAGTAAACCGGGACAGGGGATTGTGCCTGCTAACTATGGCTACACCTTC	CASKPGQGIVPANYGYTF
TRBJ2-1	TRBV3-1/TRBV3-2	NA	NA	TGTGCCAGCAAGCTTTCAGGGATCCATGAGCAGTTCTTC	CASKLSGIHEQFF
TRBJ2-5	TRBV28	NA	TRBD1	TGTGCCAGCAGTTCCGGGACAGGGGGAGTTTTCCCAGAGACCCAGTACTTC	CASSSGTGGVFPETQYF
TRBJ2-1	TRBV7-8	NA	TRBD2	TGTGCCAGCAGCCCCCGGACTAGCTGGAATGAGCAGTTCTTC	CASSPRTSWNEQFF
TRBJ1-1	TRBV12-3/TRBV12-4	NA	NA	TGTGCCAGCAGTCGACCAGGGTTTGAAGCTTTCTTT	CASSRPGFEAFF
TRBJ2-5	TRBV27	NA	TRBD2	TGTGCCACCACGGGGGGGCCTGGTGAGACCCAGTACTTC	CATTGGPGETQYF
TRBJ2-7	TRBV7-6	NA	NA	TGTGCCAGCAGCACTTCCGGGGTCTTCTACGAGCAGTACTTC	CASSTSGVFYEQYF
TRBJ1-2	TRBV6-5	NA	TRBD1	TGTGCCAGCAGCGGGACAGGGGTAGGGGGCTACACCTTC	CASSGTGVGGYTF
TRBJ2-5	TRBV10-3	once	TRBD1	TGTGCCACCCGGGACAGGGGAGAGACCCAGTACTTC	CATRDRGETQYF
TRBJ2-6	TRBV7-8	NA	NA	TGTGCCAGCAGCTTAGGAGGCAGCCGCGCCAACGTCCTGACTTTC	CASSLGGSRANVLTF
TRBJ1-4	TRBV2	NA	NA	TGTGCCAGCAGTGGGCAGGGCGGGGCGTTTGAAAAACTGTTTTTT	CASSGQGGAFEKLFF
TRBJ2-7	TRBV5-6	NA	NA	TGTGCCAGCAGCTGGGGGCCGGGGGGCTCCTACGAGCAGTACTTC	CASSWGPGGSYEQYF
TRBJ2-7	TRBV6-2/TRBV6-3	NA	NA	TGTGCCAGCAGCGCTACAGCCTACGAGCAGTACTTC	CASSATAYEQYF
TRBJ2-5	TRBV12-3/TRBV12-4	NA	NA	TGTGCCAGCAGTTTAGGAGTGTCGGCCCAGTACTTC	CASSLGVSAQYF
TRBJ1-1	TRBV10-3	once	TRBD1	TGTGCCACAGGCTCAGGGGGCGGAAATGTGAACACTGAAGCTTTCTTT	CATGSGGGNVNTEAFF
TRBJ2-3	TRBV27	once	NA	TGTGCCAGCAGTTTAGAGGGAGGCGGGATGAGGGATACGCAGTATTTT	CASSLEGGGMRDTQYF
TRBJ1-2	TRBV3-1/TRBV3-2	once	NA	TGTGCCAGCAGCCAGGCCCTCGTAGGCTACACCTTC	CASSQALVGYTF
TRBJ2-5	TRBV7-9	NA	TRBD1	TGTGCCAGCAGCGGGGACAGGGACCCCGGGGAGACCCAGTACTTC	CASSGDRDPGETQYF
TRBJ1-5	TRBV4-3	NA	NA	TGCGCCAGCAGCCAAGCCCCCCCGTTAGACAATCAGCCCCAGCATTTT	CASSQAPPLDNQPQHF
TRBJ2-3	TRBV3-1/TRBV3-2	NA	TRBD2	TGTGCCAGCAGCCAAGACCCTAGCGGGGACAGAGATACGCAGTATTTT	CASSQDPSGDRDTQYF
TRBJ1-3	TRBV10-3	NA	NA	TGTGCCATCACTTCTGACCCTAGGCGAAACACCATATATTTT	CAITSDPRRNTIYF
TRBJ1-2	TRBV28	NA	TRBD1	TGTGCCAGCAGGACAGGGGTCGATTATGGCTACACCTTC	CASRTGVDYGYTF
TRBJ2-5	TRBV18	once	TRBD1	TGTGCCAGCTCCCCACAGGGGGCCGAGGAGACCCAGTACTTC	CASSPQGAEETQYF
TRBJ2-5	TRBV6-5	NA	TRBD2	TGTGCCAGCAGTTACGGCGGGGGTGACCAAGAGACCCAGTACTTC	CASSYGGGDQETQYF